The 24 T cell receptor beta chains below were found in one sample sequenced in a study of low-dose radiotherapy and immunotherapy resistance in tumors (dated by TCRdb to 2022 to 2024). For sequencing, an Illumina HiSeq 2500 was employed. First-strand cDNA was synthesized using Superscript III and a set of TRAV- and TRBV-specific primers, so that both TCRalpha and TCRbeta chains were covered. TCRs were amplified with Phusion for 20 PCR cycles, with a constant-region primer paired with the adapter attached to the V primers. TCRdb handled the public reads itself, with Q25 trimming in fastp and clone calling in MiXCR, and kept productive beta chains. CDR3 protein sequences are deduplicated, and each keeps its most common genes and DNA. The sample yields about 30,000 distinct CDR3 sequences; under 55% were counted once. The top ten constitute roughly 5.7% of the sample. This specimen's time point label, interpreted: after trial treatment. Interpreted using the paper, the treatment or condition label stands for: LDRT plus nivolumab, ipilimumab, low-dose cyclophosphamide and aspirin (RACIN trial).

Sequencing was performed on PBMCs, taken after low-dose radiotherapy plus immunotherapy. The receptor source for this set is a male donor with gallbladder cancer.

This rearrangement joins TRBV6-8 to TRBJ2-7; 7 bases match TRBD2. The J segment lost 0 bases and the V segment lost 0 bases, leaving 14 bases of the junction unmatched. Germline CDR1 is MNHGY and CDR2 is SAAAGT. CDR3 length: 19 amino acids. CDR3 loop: CASSYSRVGTGGVSYEQYF. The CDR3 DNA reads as TGTGCCAGCAGTTACTCTCGGGTGGGGACGGGAGGTGTCTCCTACGAGCAGTACTTC.

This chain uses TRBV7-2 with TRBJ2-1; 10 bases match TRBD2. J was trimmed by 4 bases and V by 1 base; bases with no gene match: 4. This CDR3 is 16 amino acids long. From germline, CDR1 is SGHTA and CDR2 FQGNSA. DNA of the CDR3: TGTGCCAGCAGCTTAGGGCTAGCGGGGGCTTACAATGAGCAGTTCTTC. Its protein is CASSLGLAGAYNEQFF.

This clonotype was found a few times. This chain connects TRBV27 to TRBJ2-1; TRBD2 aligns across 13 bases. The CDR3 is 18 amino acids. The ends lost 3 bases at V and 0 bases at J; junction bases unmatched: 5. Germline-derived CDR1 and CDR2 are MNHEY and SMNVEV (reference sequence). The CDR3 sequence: CASSFSGLAGISYNEQFF. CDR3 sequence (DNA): TGTGCCAGCAGTTTCTCGGGACTAGCGGGAATCTCCTACAATGAGCAGTTCTTC.

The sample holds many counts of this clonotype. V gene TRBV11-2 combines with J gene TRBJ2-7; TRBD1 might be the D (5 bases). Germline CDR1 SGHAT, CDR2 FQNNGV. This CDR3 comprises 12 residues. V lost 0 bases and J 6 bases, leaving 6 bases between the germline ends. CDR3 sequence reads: CASSLDRAEQYF. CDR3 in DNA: TGTGCCAGCAGCTTAGACAGGGCCGAGCAGTACTTC.

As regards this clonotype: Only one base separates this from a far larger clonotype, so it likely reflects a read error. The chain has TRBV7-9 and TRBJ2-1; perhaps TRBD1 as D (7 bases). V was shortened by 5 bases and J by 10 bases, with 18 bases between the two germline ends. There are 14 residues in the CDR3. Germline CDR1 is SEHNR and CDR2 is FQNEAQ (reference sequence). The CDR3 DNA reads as TGTGCCAGCAGCCAGTGGACAGGTGGGGGGGAGCAGTTCTTC. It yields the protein CASSQWTGGGEQFF.

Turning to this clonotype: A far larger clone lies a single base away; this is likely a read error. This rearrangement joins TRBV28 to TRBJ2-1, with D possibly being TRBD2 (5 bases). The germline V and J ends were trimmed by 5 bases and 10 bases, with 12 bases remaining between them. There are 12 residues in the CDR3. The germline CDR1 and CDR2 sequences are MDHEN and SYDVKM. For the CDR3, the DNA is TGTGCCAGCAGTCTAGCTTCCTACGAGCAGTTCTTC. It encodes CASSLASYEQFF.

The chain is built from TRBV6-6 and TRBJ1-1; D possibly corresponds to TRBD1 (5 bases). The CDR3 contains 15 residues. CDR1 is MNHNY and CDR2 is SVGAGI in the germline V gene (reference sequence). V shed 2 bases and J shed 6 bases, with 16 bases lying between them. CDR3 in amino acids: CASSYDSQLGPEAFF. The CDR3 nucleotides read TGTGCCAGCAGTTACGACAGCCAGCTCGGACCTGAAGCTTTCTTT.

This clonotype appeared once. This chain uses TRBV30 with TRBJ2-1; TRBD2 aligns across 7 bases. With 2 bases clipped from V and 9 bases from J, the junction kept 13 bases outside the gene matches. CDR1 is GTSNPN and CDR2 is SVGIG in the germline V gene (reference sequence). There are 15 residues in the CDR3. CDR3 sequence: CAWSWGGSASGEQFF. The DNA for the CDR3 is TGTGCCTGGAGTTGGGGGGGGTCGGCTTCGGGTGAGCAGTTCTTC.

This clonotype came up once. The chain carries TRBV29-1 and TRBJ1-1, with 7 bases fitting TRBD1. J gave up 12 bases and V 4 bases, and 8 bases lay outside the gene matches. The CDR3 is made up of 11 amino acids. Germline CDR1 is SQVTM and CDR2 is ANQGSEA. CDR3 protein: CSVGMTGLTFF. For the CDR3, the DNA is TGCAGCGTTGGGATGACAGGGTTAACTTTCTTT.

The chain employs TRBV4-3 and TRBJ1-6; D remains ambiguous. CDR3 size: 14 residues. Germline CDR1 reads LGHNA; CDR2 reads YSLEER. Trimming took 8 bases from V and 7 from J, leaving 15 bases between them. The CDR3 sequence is CASRGSGRNSPLHF. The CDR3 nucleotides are TGCGCCAGCCGGGGTTCAGGTCGAAATTCACCCCTCCACTTT.

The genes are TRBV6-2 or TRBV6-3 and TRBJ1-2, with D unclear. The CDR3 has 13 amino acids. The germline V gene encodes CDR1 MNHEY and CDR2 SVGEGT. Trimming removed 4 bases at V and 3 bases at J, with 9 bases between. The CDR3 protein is CASSSRLDYGYTF. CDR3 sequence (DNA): TGTGCCAGCAGTTCCCGATTGGACTATGGCTACACCTTC.

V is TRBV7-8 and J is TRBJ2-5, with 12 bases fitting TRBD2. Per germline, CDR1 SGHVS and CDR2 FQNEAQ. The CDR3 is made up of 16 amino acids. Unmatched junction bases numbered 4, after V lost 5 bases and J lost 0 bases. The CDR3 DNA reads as TGTGCCAGCAGCCTCACTAGCGGGGGGAACCAAGAGACCCAGTACTTC. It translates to CASSLTSGGNQETQYF.

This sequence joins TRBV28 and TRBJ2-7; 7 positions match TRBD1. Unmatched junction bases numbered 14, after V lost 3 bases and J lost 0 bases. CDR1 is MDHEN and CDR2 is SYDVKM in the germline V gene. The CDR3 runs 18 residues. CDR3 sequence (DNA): TGTGCCAGCAGTTTGACGGGACAGACCTTAACCCGCTCCTACGAGCAGTACTTC. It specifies CASSLTGQTLTRSYEQYF. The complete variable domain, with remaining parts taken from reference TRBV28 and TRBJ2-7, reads DVKVTQSSRYLVKRTGEKVFLECVQDMDHENMFWYRQDPGLGLRLIYFSYDVKMKEKGDIPEGYSVSREKKERFSLILESASTNQTSMYLCASSLTGQTLTRSYEQYFGPGTRLTVT.

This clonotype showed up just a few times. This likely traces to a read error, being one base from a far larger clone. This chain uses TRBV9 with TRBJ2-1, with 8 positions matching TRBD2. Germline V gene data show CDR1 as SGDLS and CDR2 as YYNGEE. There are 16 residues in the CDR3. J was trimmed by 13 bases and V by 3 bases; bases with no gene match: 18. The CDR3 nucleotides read TGTGCCAGCAGCGAGGCCCCGGGGGGGGGAAAAGAGACCCAGTTCTTC. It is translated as CASSEAPGGGKETQFF.

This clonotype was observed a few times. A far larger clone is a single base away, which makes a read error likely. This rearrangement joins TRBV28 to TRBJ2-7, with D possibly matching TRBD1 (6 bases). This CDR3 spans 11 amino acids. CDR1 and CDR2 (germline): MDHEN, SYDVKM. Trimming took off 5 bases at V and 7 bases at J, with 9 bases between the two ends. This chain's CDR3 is CASSAGVEQYF. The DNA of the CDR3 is TGTGCCAGCAGTGCAGGGGTTGAGCAGTACTTC.

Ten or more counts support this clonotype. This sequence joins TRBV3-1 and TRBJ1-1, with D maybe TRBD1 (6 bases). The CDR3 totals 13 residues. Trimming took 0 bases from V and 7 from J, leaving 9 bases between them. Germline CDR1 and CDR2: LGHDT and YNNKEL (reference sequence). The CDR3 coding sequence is TGTGCCAGCAGCCAAGATTGGGACAATGAAGCTTTCTTT. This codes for CASSQDWDNEAFF.

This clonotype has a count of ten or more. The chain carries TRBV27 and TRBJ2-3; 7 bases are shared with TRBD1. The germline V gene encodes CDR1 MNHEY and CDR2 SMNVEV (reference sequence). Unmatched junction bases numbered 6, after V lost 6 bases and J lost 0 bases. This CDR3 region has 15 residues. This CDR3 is CASSRDRDSTDTQYF. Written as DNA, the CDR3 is TGTGCCAGCAGCCGAGACAGGGATAGCACAGATACGCAGTATTTT.

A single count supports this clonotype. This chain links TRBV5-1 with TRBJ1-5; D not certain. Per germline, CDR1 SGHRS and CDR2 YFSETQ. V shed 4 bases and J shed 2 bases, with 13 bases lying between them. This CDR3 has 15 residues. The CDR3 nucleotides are TGCGCCAGCAGCCCGGGTCCAGAACGCAATCAGCCCCAGCATTTT. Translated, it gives CASSPGPERNQPQHF.

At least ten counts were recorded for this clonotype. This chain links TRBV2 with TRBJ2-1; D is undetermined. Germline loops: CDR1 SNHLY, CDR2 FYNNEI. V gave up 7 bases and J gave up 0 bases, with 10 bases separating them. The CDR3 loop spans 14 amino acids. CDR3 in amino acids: CASIWLSSYNEQFF. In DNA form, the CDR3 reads TGTGCCAGCATTTGGCTGAGCTCCTACAATGAGCAGTTCTTC.

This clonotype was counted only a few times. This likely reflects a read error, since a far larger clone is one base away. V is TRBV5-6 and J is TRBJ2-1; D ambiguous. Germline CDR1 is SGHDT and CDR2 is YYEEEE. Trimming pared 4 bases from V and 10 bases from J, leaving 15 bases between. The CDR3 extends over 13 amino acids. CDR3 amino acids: CASSPDNSYEQFF. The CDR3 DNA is TGTGCCAGCAGCCCTGACAACTCCTACGAGCAGTTCTTC.

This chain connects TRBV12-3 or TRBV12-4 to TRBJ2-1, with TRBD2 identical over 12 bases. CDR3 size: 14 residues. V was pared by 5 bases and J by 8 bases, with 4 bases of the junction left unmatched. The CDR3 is CASSTTSGGYEQFF. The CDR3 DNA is TGTGCCAGCAGTACGACTAGCGGGGGCTATGAGCAGTTCTTC.

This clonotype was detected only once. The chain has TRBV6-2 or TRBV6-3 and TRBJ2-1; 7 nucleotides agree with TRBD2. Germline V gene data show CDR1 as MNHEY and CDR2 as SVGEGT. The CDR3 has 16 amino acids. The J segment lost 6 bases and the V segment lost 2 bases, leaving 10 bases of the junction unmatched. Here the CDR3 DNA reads TGTGCCAGCAGTTACGCACGTGCCCCTAGCGGCAATGAGCAGTTCTTC. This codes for CASSYARAPSGNEQFF.

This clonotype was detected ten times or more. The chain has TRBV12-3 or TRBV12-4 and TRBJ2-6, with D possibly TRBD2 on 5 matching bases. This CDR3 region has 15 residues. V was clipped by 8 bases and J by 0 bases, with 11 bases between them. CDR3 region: CASSSLNSGANVLTF. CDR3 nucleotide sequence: TGTGCCAGCTCTAGCCTGAACTCTGGGGCCAACGTCCTGACTTTC.

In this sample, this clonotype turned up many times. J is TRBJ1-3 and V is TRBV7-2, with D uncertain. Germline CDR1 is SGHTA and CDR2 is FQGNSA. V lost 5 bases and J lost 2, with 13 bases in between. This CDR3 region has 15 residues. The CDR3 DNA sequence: TGTGCCAGCAGCCAATCCTGGACCGCTGGAAACACCATATATTTT. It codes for CASSQSWTAGNTIYF.